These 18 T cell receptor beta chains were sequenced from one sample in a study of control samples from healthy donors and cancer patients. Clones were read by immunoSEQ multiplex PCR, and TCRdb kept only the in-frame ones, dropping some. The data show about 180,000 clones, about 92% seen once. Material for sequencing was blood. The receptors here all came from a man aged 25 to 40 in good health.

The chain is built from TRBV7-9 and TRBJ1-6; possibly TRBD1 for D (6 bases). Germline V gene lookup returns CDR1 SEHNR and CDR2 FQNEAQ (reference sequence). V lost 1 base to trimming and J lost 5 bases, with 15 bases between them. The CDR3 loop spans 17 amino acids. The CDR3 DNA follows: TGTGCCAGCAGCTTAGACCCTGGGACAAAGAATAATTCACCCCTCCACTTT. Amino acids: CASSLDPGTKNNSPLHF.

This chain's CDR3 is CASSLYQNTEAFF. CDR3 DNA: TGTGCCAGCAGCTTATATCAGAACACTGAAGCTTTCTTT. This chain uses TRBV7-9 with TRBJ1-1, with D hard to call. Looked up from germline, CDR1 is SEHNR and CDR2 is FQNEAQ (reference sequence). The CDR3 runs 13 residues. The V end was cut by 2 bases, the J end by 1 base, with 5 bases between.

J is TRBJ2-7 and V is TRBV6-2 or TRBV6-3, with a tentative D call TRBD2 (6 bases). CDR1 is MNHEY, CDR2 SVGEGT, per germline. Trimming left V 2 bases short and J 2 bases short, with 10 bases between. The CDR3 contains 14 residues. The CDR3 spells CASSYGGATYEQYF. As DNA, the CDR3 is TGTGCCAGCAGTTACGGCGGGGCAACCTACGAGCAGTACTTC.

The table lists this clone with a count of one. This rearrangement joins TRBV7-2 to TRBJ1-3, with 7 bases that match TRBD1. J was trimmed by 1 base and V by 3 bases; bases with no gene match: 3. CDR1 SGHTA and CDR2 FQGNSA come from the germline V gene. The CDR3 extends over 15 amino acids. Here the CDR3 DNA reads TGTGCCAGCAGCTTGCCAGGGGGGTCTGGAAACACCATATATTTT. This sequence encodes CASSLPGGSGNTIYF.

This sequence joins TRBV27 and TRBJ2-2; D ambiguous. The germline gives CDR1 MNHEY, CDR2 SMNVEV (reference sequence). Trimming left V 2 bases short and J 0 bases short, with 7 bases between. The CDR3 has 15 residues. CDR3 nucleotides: TGTGCCAGCAGTTTAACGCCCGCGAACACCGGGGAGCTGTTTTTT. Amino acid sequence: CASSLTPANTGELFF.

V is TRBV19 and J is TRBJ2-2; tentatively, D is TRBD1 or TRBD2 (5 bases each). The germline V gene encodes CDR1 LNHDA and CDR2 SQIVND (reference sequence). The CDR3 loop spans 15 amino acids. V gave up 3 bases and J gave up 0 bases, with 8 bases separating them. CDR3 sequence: CASSIGTTNTGELFF. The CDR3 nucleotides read TGTGCCAGTAGTATCGGGACCACGAACACCGGGGAGCTGTTTTTT.

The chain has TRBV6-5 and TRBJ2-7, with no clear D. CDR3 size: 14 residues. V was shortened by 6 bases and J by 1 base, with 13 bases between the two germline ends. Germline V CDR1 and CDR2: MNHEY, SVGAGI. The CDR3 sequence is CASSVGPASYEQYF. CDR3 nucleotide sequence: TGTGCCAGCAGCGTAGGGCCTGCTTCCTACGAGCAGTACTTC.

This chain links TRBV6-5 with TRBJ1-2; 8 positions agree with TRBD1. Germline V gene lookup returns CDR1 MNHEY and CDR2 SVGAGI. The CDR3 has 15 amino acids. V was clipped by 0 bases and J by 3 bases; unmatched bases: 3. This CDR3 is CASSYSTGGYYGYTF. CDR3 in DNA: TGTGCCAGCAGTTACTCAACAGGGGGTTACTATGGCTACACCTTC.

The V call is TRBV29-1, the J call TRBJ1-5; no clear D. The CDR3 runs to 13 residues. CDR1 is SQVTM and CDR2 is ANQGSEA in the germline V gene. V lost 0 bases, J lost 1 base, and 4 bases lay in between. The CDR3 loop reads CSVEEGSNQPQHF. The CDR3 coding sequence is TGCAGCGTTGAAGAGGGGAGCAATCAGCCCCAGCATTTT.

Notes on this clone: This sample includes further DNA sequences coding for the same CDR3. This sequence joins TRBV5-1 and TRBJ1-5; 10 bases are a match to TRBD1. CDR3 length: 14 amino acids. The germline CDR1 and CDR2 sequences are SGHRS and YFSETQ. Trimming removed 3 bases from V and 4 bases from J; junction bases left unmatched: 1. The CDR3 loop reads CASSSGQGNQPQHF. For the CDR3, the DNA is TGCGCCAGCAGCTCGGGACAGGGGAATCAGCCCCAGCATTTT.

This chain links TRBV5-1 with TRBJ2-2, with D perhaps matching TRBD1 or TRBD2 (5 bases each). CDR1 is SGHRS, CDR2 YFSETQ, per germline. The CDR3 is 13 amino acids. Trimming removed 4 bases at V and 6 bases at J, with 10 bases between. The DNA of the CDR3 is TGCGCCAGCAGCCCCCTGGGGGCCGGGGAGCTGTTTTTT. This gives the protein CASSPLGAGELFF.

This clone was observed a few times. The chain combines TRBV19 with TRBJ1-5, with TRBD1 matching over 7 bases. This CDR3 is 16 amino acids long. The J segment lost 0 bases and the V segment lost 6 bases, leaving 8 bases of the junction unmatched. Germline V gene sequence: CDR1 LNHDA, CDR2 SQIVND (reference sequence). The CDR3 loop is CASSGTDAYSNQPQHF. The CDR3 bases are TGTGCCAGTAGCGGGACAGACGCCTATAGCAATCAGCCCCAGCATTTT.

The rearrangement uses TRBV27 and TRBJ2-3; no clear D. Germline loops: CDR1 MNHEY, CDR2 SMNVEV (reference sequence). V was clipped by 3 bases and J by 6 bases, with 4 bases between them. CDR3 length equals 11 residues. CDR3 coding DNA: TGTGCCAGCAGTTTTTGGGATACGCAGTATTTT. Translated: CASSFWDTQYF.

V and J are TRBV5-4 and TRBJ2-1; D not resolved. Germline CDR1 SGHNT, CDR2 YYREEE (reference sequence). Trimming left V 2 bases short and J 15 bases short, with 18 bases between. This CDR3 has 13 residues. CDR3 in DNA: TGTGCCAGCAGCTTTTTCGCCGGGCCCATGAGGTTCTTC. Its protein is CASSFFAGPMRFF. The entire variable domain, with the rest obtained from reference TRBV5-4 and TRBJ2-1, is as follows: ETGVTQSPTHLIKTRGQQVTLRCSSQSGHNTVSWYQQALGQGPQFIFQYYREEENGRGNFPPRFSGLQFPNYSSELNVNALELDDSALYLCASSFFAGPMRFFGPGTRLTVL.

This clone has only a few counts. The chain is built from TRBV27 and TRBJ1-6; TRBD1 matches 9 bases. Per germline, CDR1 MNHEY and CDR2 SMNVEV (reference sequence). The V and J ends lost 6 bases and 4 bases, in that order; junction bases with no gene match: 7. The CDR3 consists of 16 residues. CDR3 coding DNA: TGTGCCAGCAGCTCCGGGACAGGGATGTATAATTCACCCCTCCACTTT. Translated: CASSSGTGMYNSPLHF.

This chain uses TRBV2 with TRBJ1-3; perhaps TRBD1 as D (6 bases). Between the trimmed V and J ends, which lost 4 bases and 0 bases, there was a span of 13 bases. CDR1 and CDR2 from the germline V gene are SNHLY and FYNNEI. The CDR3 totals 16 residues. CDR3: CASSVSIQGSGNTIYF. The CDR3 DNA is TGTGCCAGCAGTGTCTCTATACAGGGCTCTGGAAACACCATATATTTT.

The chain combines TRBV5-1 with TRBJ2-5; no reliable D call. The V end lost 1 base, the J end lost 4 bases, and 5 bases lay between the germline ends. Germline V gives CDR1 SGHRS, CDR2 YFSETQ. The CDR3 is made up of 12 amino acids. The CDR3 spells CASSLSGETQYF. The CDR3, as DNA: TGCGCCAGCAGCTTGTCGGGAGAGACCCAGTACTTC.

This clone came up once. CDR3 residues: CASSFAMGLAGYDEQFF. The CDR3 region has the DNA TGTGCCAGCAGCTTTGCAATGGGACTAGCGGGATATGATGAGCAGTTCTTC. The V gene is TRBV12-1, the J gene TRBJ2-1; the table's TRBD2 call for D was not verified on the DNA. TRBV12-1 is an annotated pseudogene. This CDR3 comprises 17 residues.